This T cell receptor (beta chain) was identified during a study of cytomegalovirus exposure and HLA in healthy donors. Study-level results: According to reports, the classifier identified cytomegalovirus status with high specificity and sensitivity.

The PCR ran on 60 Vbeta and 13 Jbeta primers. The table came from immunoSEQ multiplex PCR; TCRdb's copy has only in-frame clones and leaves some out. The sample has around 84,000 clones, around 85% seen once. This clone ranks as medium-sized. Its matching antigen is unknown. The same CDR3 is also encoded by other DNA sequences in this sample. CDR1 SEHNR and CDR2 FQNEAQ come from the germline V gene (reference sequence). The CDR3 is 14 amino acids. Trimming shortened V by 5 bases and J by 4 bases, and 14 bases separated the two germline ends. Specimen: PBMCs. The sequence was collected from a human donor in good health. This rearrangement joins TRBV7-9 to TRBJ1-1; maybe TRBD1 (5 bases). CDR3 loop: CASSPGPGITEAFF. The CDR3, as DNA: TGTGCCAGCAGCCCCGGCCCAGGGATCACTGAAGCTTTCTTT.